These 11 T cell receptor beta chains originate from one sample sequenced in a study of cytomegalovirus exposure and HLA in healthy donors. Amplification used 60 Vbeta primers and 13 Jbeta primers. Profiled with immunoSEQ multiplex PCR; TCRdb holds only in-frame clones, not every one. The sample has some 120,000 clones; around three quarters are singletons. Sequencing used PBMCs. The source is a man younger than 30 in good health and CMV-seronegative.

Worth noting for this clone: Other nucleotide sequences in the sample specify the same CDR3. The chain couples TRBV10-2 to TRBJ1-5; no definite D call. Germline V gene sequence: CDR1 WSHSY, CDR2 SAAADI. The CDR3 runs to 14 residues. The V end lost 6 bases, the J end lost 6 bases, and 15 bases lay between the germline ends. CDR3 amino acids: CASSLARAVQPQHF. Written as DNA, the CDR3 is TGCGCCAGCAGCCTCGCTAGAGCGGTTCAGCCCCAGCATTTT.

The chain carries TRBV6-1 and TRBJ1-1; D is possibly TRBD1 (6 bases). Germline-derived CDR1 and CDR2 are MNHNS and SASEGT. The CDR3 totals 13 residues. The germline V and J ends were trimmed by 5 bases and 3 bases, with 10 bases remaining between them. For the CDR3, the DNA is TGTGCCAGCAGTATAGCAGGGGACACTGAAGCTTTCTTT. Its protein product is CASSIAGDTEAFF.

The chain uses TRBV4-3 and TRBJ2-5, with TRBD1 matching over 9 bases. The better agreement between TRBJ2-7 and the DNA end casts doubt on the J call. Per the germline V gene, CDR1 is LGHNA and CDR2 is YSLEER. The CDR3 is made up of 16 amino acids. The CDR3 DNA reads TGCGCCAGCAGCCAAGGATTGCGGACAGGGGCCTACGAGCAGTACTTC. Translated: CASSQGLRTGAYEQYF.

The chain couples TRBV28 to TRBJ2-7; D is unclear. V was trimmed by 4 bases and J by 0 bases, leaving 19 bases between them. There are 17 residues in the CDR3. In germline, CDR1 is MDHEN, CDR2 SYDVKM. CDR3 DNA: TGTGCCAGCAGTTATGAACTGAAGTCAGCTAGCTCCTACGAGCAGTACTTC. Protein product: CASSYELKSASSYEQYF.

The rearrangement links TRBV19 to TRBJ1-4, with 8 bases lining up with TRBD1. Germline trimming cut 4 bases from V and 5 bases from J; bases unmatched to any gene: 3. The germline V gene encodes CDR1 LNHDA and CDR2 SQIVND (reference sequence). The CDR3 totals 14 residues. CDR3 sequence: CASSSGQGNEKLFF. CDR3 DNA: TGTGCCAGTAGTAGCGGACAGGGAAATGAAAAACTGTTTTTT. Full variable domain (remainder filled in from reference TRBV19 and TRBJ1-4): DGGITQSPKYLFRKEGQNVTLSCEQNLNHDAMYWYRQDPGQGLRLIYYSQIVNDFQKGDIAEGYSVSREKKESFPLTVTSAQKNPTAFYLCASSSGQGNEKLFFGSGTQLSVL.

In the case of this clone: The junction departs from the called germline gene at one end, perhaps through a read error. J is TRBJ1-1 and V is TRBV19; 10 positions agree with TRBD1. CDR1 and CDR2 from the germline V gene are LNHDA and SQIVND (reference sequence). The length of the CDR3 is 14 residues. The CDR3 loop is CASSSDRGNPEAFF. Here the CDR3 DNA reads TGTGCCAGTAGTTCGGACAGGGGGAACCCTGAAGCTTTCTTT.

The chain uses TRBV14 and TRBJ2-3; 7 nucleotides align to TRBD2. Germline lookup yields CDR1 SGHDN and CDR2 FVKESK. The CDR3 covers 15 residues. The trim removed 2 bases at V and 0 bases at J, leaving 2 bases unmatched. The CDR3 loop reads CASSQNSGSTDTQYF. Here the CDR3 DNA reads TGTGCCAGCAGCCAAAATAGCGGGAGCACAGATACGCAGTATTTT.

Only a few counts were recorded for this clone. V and J are TRBV7-3 and TRBJ2-5, with 7 bases matching TRBD2. Trimming took 3 bases from V and 5 from J; bases not matched to a gene: 12. Germline V gene data show CDR1 as SGHTA and CDR2 as FQGTGA. The CDR3 runs 16 residues. This CDR3 reads CASSLGGTVRRETQYF. As DNA, the CDR3 is TGTGCCAGCAGCTTGGGGGGGACGGTGAGGAGGGAGACCCAGTACTTC. The full variable domain, in which reference TRBV7-3 and TRBJ2-5 provide the parts outside the CDR3, is GAGVSQTPSNKVTEKGKYVELRCDPISGHTALYWYRQSLGQGPEFLIYFQGTGAADDSGLPNDRFFAVRPEGSVSTLKIQRTERGDSAVYLCASSLGGTVRRETQYFGPGTRLLVL.

The chain recombines TRBV7-2 with TRBJ2-5; tentative D call: TRBD2 (6 bases). The J call may be wrong; the DNA end is better matched by TRBJ2-7. CDR3 size: 14 residues. Germline assignment: CDR1 SGHTA and CDR2 FQGNSA. CDR3 sequence: CASSLSPSEHEQYF. The CDR3 coding sequence is TGTGCCAGCAGCCTCTCTCCTAGCGAGCACGAGCAGTACTTC.

A word on this clone: Other DNA sequences in the sample encode the same CDR3. The chain is built from TRBV7-9 and TRBJ2-7, with D perhaps TRBD2 (5 bases). Deletions cut 8 bases from V and 6 bases from J, with 17 bases between. The CDR3 runs 13 residues. The germline CDR1 and CDR2 sequences are SEHNR and FQNEAQ (reference sequence). CDR3 sequence: CASVAGPLSEQYF. CDR3 nucleotide sequence: TGTGCCAGCGTCGCGGGCCCACTATCCGAGCAGTACTTC.

The genes are TRBV19 and TRBJ2-2; 7 bases are shared with TRBD1. The junction had 7 bases not matched to a gene; V was cut back by 4 bases and J by 2 bases. The germline gives CDR1 LNHDA, CDR2 SQIVND (reference sequence). This CDR3 contains 16 residues. In DNA form, the CDR3 reads TGTGCCAGTAGTAGAATCGGGACAGCAAACACCGGGGAGCTGTTTTTT. It yields the protein CASSRIGTANTGELFF.